The subject of this entry is one TCR beta chain. The antigen remains unidentified. This specimen belongs to a study of naive and memory T cell subsets. Study results and limitations: Naive and memory repertoire findings lacked a ground truth for validation.

This CDR3 is built from 14 residues. Trimming removed 2 bases at V and 2 bases at J, with 10 bases between. Germline assignment: CDR1 SGHNT and CDR2 YENEEA. Two oligonucleotides, mixed equimolar, formed the beta constant-region primer covering TRBC1 and TRBC2. Using its own MiXCR run on the UMI-ligation and nested PCR reads, TCRdb lists one record per CDR3 protein. The sample yields about 90,000 distinct CDR3 sequences, roughly 7.3% seen once. Cells stained for CD3, CD4, CD8, CD45RA and CD27 were sorted into four subsets. Specimen: central memory CD4+ T cells from blood. The rearrangement joins TRBV11-3 to TRBJ2-7; perhaps TRBD1 as D (6 bases). This clonotype was sampled from a human donor in good health. CDR3 in amino acids: CASSLKTGPYEQYF. The CDR3 DNA reads TGTGCCAGCAGCTTAAAGACAGGACCCTACGAGCAGTACTTC.